Sequencing of this TCR beta chain was carried out in a study of cytomegalovirus exposure and HLA in healthy donors. PCR employed 60 Vbeta and 13 Jbeta primers. TCRdb keeps only in-frame clones here, not all; method: immunoSEQ multiplex PCR. The sample gives about 93,000 clones, 55% to 70% of which show up once; 5.9% is in the top ten. The CDR3 contains 18 residues. Looked up from germline, CDR1 is LGHNA and CDR2 is YSLEER. V lost 3 bases, J lost 1 base, and 11 bases stayed unmatched. The rearrangement links TRBV4-3 to TRBJ2-3, with TRBD2 matching over 9 bases. Sequenced: PBMCs. This receptor was obtained from a boy aged 10-17 years in good health and CMV-seropositive. The CDR3 sequence is CASSHLGTAGGGTDTQYF. For the CDR3, the DNA is TGCGCCAGCAGCCATCTCGGAACAGCGGGAGGCGGCACAGATACGCAGTATTTT.